This is a list of T cell receptor beta chains from one sample in a study of blood T cell repertoires in COVID-19. The assay was immunoSEQ multiplex PCR, and TCRdb's table has in-frame clones only and misses some. The table lists roughly 200,000 clones, roughly four fifths of them singletons. The sample was peripheral blood. These receptors all come from a woman aged 65 to 85 with active or convalescent COVID-19. Each CDR3 is given with its conserved first and last residue. D genes are given only for firm matches. A row's size may be missing; if present it is once, few, many or a size class.

clone_size: few; j_call: TRBJ2-5; d_call: NA; v_call: TRBV24-1; cdr3_aa: CATSDSRGNKPQETQYF; cdr3_nt: TGTGCCACCAGTGACTCCAGGGGCAACAAGCCCCAAGAGACCCAGTACTTC
clone_size: once; j_call: TRBJ1-1; d_call: TRBD1; v_call: TRBV29-1; cdr3_aa: CSSRQGENTEAFF; cdr3_nt: TGCAGCTCTAGGCAGGGGGAGAACACTGAAGCTTTCTTT
clone_size: NA; j_call: TRBJ1-5; d_call: TRBD1; v_call: TRBV28; cdr3_aa: CASSSRTIDRGRRYSNQPQHF; cdr3_nt: TGTGCCAGCAGTTCGCGGACTATCGACAGGGGACGACGCTATAGCAATCAGCCCCAGCATTTT
clone_size: NA; j_call: TRBJ2-1; d_call: TRBD2; v_call: TRBV24-1; cdr3_aa: CATIMAGGCPSYNEQFF; cdr3_nt: TGTGCCACCATCATGGCGGGAGGGTGCCCCTCCTACAATGAGCAGTTCTTC
clone_size: NA; j_call: TRBJ1-6; d_call: NA; v_call: TRBV27; cdr3_aa: CASSFPGHLKDSPLHF; cdr3_nt: TGTGCCAGCAGTTTTCCGGGACATCTGAAGGATTCACCCCTCCACTTT
clone_size: NA; j_call: TRBJ2-1; d_call: NA; v_call: TRBV10-3; cdr3_aa: CATLAQGGAGNEQFF; cdr3_nt: TGTGCCACCTTAGCGCAAGGTGGTGCGGGGAATGAGCAGTTCTTC
clone_size: NA; j_call: TRBJ2-7; d_call: TRBD1; v_call: TRBV10-3; cdr3_aa: CAISSDRSYEQYF; cdr3_nt: TGTGCCATCAGCTCGGACAGGTCCTACGAGCAGTACTTC
clone_size: NA; j_call: TRBJ2-2; d_call: TRBD2; v_call: TRBV4-2; cdr3_aa: CASSQRTGGLAGGRELFF; cdr3_nt: TGTGCCAGCAGCCAAAGAACCGGGGGACTAGCGGGAGGTAGGGAGCTGTTTTTT
clone_size: once; j_call: TRBJ2-1; d_call: NA; v_call: TRBV24-1; cdr3_aa: CATSDPVLSGANEQFF; cdr3_nt: TGTGCCACCAGTGATCCTGTTCTCTCTGGGGCAAATGAGCAGTTCTTC
clone_size: NA; j_call: TRBJ2-1; d_call: NA; v_call: TRBV10-1; cdr3_aa: CASSRGGSPDEQFF; cdr3_nt: TGCGCCAGCAGCAGGGGAGGGTCACCCGATGAGCAGTTCTTC
clone_size: NA; j_call: TRBJ1-2; d_call: TRBD1; v_call: TRBV5-1; cdr3_aa: CASNTDRDGYTF; cdr3_nt: TGCGCCAGCAACACCGACAGGGATGGCTACACCTTC
clone_size: NA; j_call: TRBJ2-3; d_call: TRBD2; v_call: TRBV27; cdr3_aa: CASSLKSAGGRGTDTQYF; cdr3_nt: TGTGCCAGCAGTTTAAAGTCCGCTGGCGGGAGGGGCACAGATACGCAGTATTTT
clone_size: NA; j_call: TRBJ2-3; d_call: TRBD1; v_call: TRBV6-6; cdr3_aa: CASSLLDTSAPRQGGQYF; cdr3_nt: TGTGCCAGCAGTCTACTCGACACTAGCGCCCCACGACAGGGGGGGCAGTATTTT
clone_size: NA; j_call: TRBJ1-4; d_call: NA; v_call: TRBV7-9; cdr3_aa: CASSFGDKAGNEKLFF; cdr3_nt: TGTGCCAGCAGCTTCGGGGATAAAGCTGGTAATGAAAAACTGTTTTTT
clone_size: NA; j_call: TRBJ2-1; d_call: NA; v_call: TRBV5-6; cdr3_aa: CASKRLEKNEQFF; cdr3_nt: TGTGCCAGCAAAAGACTAGAGAAAAATGAGCAGTTCTTC
clone_size: NA; j_call: TRBJ2-5; d_call: NA; v_call: TRBV19; cdr3_aa: CASRPLSQETQYF; cdr3_nt: TGTGCCAGTAGGCCCTTGAGCCAAGAGACCCAGTACTTC
clone_size: NA; j_call: TRBJ2-1; d_call: NA; v_call: TRBV5-1; cdr3_aa: CASSLGRGAGRTYNEQFF; cdr3_nt: TGCGCCAGCAGCCTCGGCCGGGGTGCGGGGAGAACCTACAATGAGCAGTTCTTC
clone_size: NA; j_call: TRBJ2-3; d_call: NA; v_call: TRBV14; cdr3_aa: CASSQSGYTDTQYF; cdr3_nt: TGTGCCAGCAGCCAAAGCGGGTACACAGATACGCAGTATTTT
clone_size: NA; j_call: TRBJ2-5; d_call: TRBD2; v_call: TRBV5-4; cdr3_aa: CASSPGGTGWETQYF; cdr3_nt: TGTGCCAGCAGCCCGGGGGGTACGGGGTGGGAGACCCAGTACTTC
clone_size: NA; j_call: TRBJ2-7; d_call: TRBD1; v_call: TRBV6-5; cdr3_aa: CASSLDRVSEQYF; cdr3_nt: TGTGCCAGCAGTTTAGACAGGGTGAGCGAGCAGTACTTC
clone_size: NA; j_call: TRBJ2-3; d_call: NA; v_call: TRBV25-1; cdr3_aa: CASARQGSDTQYF; cdr3_nt: TGTGCCAGCGCACGGCAGGGGTCAGATACGCAGTATTTT
clone_size: once; j_call: TRBJ2-5; d_call: NA; v_call: TRBV29-1; cdr3_aa: CSVDETGVQETQYF; cdr3_nt: TGCAGCGTTGATGAAACAGGAGTCCAAGAGACCCAGTACTTC
clone_size: once; j_call: TRBJ2-7; d_call: TRBD2; v_call: TRBV3-1/TRBV3-2; cdr3_aa: CASSPGTSGYEQYF; cdr3_nt: TGTGCCAGCAGCCCAGGGACTAGCGGATACGAGCAGTACTTC
clone_size: NA; j_call: TRBJ1-2; d_call: NA; v_call: TRBV4-1; cdr3_aa: CASSQGRQVFNYGYTF; cdr3_nt: TGCGCCAGCAGCCAAGGGCGACAGGTCTTTAACTATGGCTACACCTTC
clone_size: NA; j_call: TRBJ2-7; d_call: TRBD2; v_call: TRBV30; cdr3_aa: CAWSGREEGTPYEQYF; cdr3_nt: TGTGCCTGGAGTGGCCGGGAGGAGGGGACTCCCTACGAGCAGTACTTC
clone_size: once; j_call: TRBJ2-3; d_call: TRBD2; v_call: TRBV5-4; cdr3_aa: CASSLEGGLAGGDTQYF; cdr3_nt: TGTGCCAGCAGCTTAGAGGGGGGACTAGCGGGAGGAGATACGCAGTATTTT
clone_size: NA; j_call: TRBJ2-1; d_call: NA; v_call: TRBV19; cdr3_aa: CASIHRLVEWNEQFF; cdr3_nt: TGTGCCAGTATCCACCGACTGGTCGAATGGAATGAGCAGTTCTTC
clone_size: NA; j_call: TRBJ2-3; d_call: NA; v_call: TRBV5-1; cdr3_aa: CASSLEGGSTDTQYF; cdr3_nt: TGCGCCAGCAGCTTGGAAGGCGGTAGCACAGATACGCAGTATTTT
clone_size: NA; j_call: TRBJ2-5; d_call: TRBD2; v_call: TRBV29-1; cdr3_aa: CSVGTSGETQYF; cdr3_nt: TGCAGCGTTGGGACTAGCGGAGAGACCCAGTACTTC
clone_size: NA; j_call: TRBJ2-7; d_call: TRBD1; v_call: TRBV2; cdr3_aa: CASRDRDRGHEQYF; cdr3_nt: TGTGCCAGCAGGGACCGGGACAGGGGCCACGAGCAGTACTTC
clone_size: NA; j_call: TRBJ2-1; d_call: TRBD2; v_call: TRBV6-1; cdr3_aa: CASSELPAGAGWSSYNEQFF; cdr3_nt: TGTGCCAGCAGTGAACTCCCGGCGGGAGCCGGGTGGAGCTCCTACAATGAGCAGTTCTTC
clone_size: once; j_call: TRBJ1-2; d_call: NA; v_call: TRBV12-3/TRBV12-4; cdr3_aa: CASSYRPDYGYTF; cdr3_nt: TGTGCCAGCAGTTACAGGCCTGACTATGGCTACACCTTC
clone_size: NA; j_call: TRBJ2-3; d_call: NA; v_call: TRBV6-6; cdr3_aa: CASSLLPPGTDTQYF; cdr3_nt: TGTGCCAGCAGCTTACTCCCCCCGGGGACAGATACGCAGTATTTT
clone_size: NA; j_call: TRBJ1-2; d_call: NA; v_call: TRBV19; cdr3_aa: CASSRQQPNYGYTF; cdr3_nt: TGTGCCAGTTCTCGACAGCAACCTAACTATGGCTACACCTTC
clone_size: NA; j_call: TRBJ2-5; d_call: NA; v_call: TRBV5-1; cdr3_aa: CASSLGQRETQYF; cdr3_nt: TGCGCCAGCAGCTTGGGACAACGGGAGACCCAGTACTTC
clone_size: NA; j_call: TRBJ1-5; d_call: NA; v_call: TRBV18; cdr3_aa: CASSPRREADNQPQHF; cdr3_nt: TGTGCCAGCTCACCTCGCAGGGAGGCCGACAATCAGCCCCAGCATTTT
clone_size: NA; j_call: TRBJ2-7; d_call: TRBD2; v_call: TRBV5-3; cdr3_aa: CARSLTSSGTNIFTYEQYF; cdr3_nt: TGTGCCAGAAGCCTGACGTCTAGCGGGACGAACATCTTCACGTACGAGCAGTACTTC
clone_size: NA; j_call: TRBJ2-1; d_call: TRBD1; v_call: TRBV7-9; cdr3_aa: CASSLDLGQGAYNEQFF; cdr3_nt: TGTGCCAGCAGCTTAGATCTTGGACAGGGTGCCTACAATGAGCAGTTCTTC
clone_size: NA; j_call: TRBJ2-2; d_call: NA; v_call: TRBV5-1; cdr3_aa: CASSTGRGYTGELFF; cdr3_nt: TGCGCCAGCAGCACCGGCAGGGGCTACACCGGGGAGCTGTTTTTT
clone_size: NA; j_call: TRBJ1-6; d_call: NA; v_call: TRBV12-3/TRBV12-4; cdr3_aa: CASSSGSNSPLHF; cdr3_nt: TGTGCCAGCAGTTCAGGATCCAATTCACCCCTCCACTTT
clone_size: few; j_call: TRBJ2-5; d_call: NA; v_call: TRBV6-5; cdr3_aa: CASSLRGYGETQYF; cdr3_nt: TGTGCCAGCAGTTTAAGGGGATATGGAGAGACCCAGTACTTC
clone_size: NA; j_call: TRBJ2-7; d_call: TRBD2; v_call: TRBV5-1; cdr3_aa: CASSLARGTSDQDEQYF; cdr3_nt: TGCGCCAGCAGCTTGGCACGAGGTACTAGCGATCAGGACGAGCAGTACTTC
clone_size: few; j_call: TRBJ2-7; d_call: TRBD2; v_call: TRBV5-4; cdr3_aa: CASSLGGLAGVTAYEQYF; cdr3_nt: TGTGCCAGCAGCTTGGGAGGACTAGCGGGAGTAACGGCCTACGAGCAGTACTTC
clone_size: few; j_call: TRBJ2-7; d_call: NA; v_call: TRBV24-1; cdr3_aa: CATSDSDGRSIYEQYF; cdr3_nt: TGTGCCACCAGTGATTCCGACGGGAGATCAATCTACGAGCAGTACTTC
clone_size: NA; j_call: TRBJ2-1; d_call: TRBD1; v_call: TRBV7-2; cdr3_aa: CASSLGQGRNEQFF; cdr3_nt: TGTGCCAGCAGCTTAGGACAGGGAAGGAATGAGCAGTTCTTC
clone_size: NA; j_call: TRBJ1-6; d_call: NA; v_call: TRBV27; cdr3_aa: CASRQGNNSPLHF; cdr3_nt: TGTGCCAGCAGGCAGGGGAATAATTCACCCCTCCACTTT
clone_size: NA; j_call: TRBJ2-5; d_call: NA; v_call: TRBV7-3; cdr3_aa: CASSPFVGRQETQYF; cdr3_nt: TGTGCCAGCAGCCCTTTTGTGGGGAGGCAAGAGACCCAGTACTTC
clone_size: NA; j_call: TRBJ1-4; d_call: NA; v_call: TRBV27; cdr3_aa: CASSFSYQDEKLFF; cdr3_nt: TGTGCCAGCAGTTTCTCATACCAGGATGAAAAACTGTTTTTT
clone_size: few; j_call: TRBJ1-2; d_call: NA; v_call: TRBV7-3; cdr3_aa: CASSLRGGYGYTF; cdr3_nt: TGTGCCAGCAGCTTGCGGGGAGGCTATGGCTACACCTTC
clone_size: NA; j_call: TRBJ2-1; d_call: NA; v_call: TRBV9; cdr3_aa: CASSAIPVAPYNEQFF; cdr3_nt: TGTGCCAGCAGCGCCATCCCCGTAGCGCCCTACAATGAGCAGTTCTTC
clone_size: NA; j_call: TRBJ1-2; d_call: NA; v_call: TRBV6-5; cdr3_aa: CASSDTRFYGYTF; cdr3_nt: TGTGCCAGCAGCGACACAAGATTCTATGGCTACACCTTC
clone_size: NA; j_call: TRBJ2-7; d_call: NA; v_call: TRBV5-1; cdr3_aa: CASSLVGRAYGYEQYF; cdr3_nt: TGCGCCAGCAGCTTGGTAGGGCGGGCCTATGGCTACGAGCAGTACTTC
clone_size: NA; j_call: TRBJ2-3; d_call: NA; v_call: TRBV6-4; cdr3_aa: CASSEQPTGTDTQYF; cdr3_nt: TGTGCCAGCAGTGAACAGCCAACTGGCACAGATACGCAGTATTTT
clone_size: NA; j_call: TRBJ2-7; d_call: TRBD1; v_call: TRBV3-1/TRBV3-2; cdr3_aa: CASSQKIGTGAEQYF; cdr3_nt: TGTGCCAGCAGCCAAAAGATAGGCACAGGGGCCGAGCAGTACTTC